This entry describes one T cell receptor beta chain. What it binds is not known. Using the 5' RACE reads, TCRdb records one entry per CDR3 protein without DNA. The record lists about 550,000 distinct CDR3 sequences, of which the ten most abundant hold under 4.5%. CDR1 is SEHNR, CDR2 FQNEAQ, per germline (reference sequence). The CDR3 spans 16 residues. The data are from a study of T cells expressing NK-cell markers. Whole-study context: Within the sequenced cohort of eight donors, seven exhibited HCMV seropositivity and one was seronegative. Study-wide points: The study found dominant NKG2C+ clonotypes at roughly 1.0-7.0% of CD8+ T cells in about 6 donors. There were several donors in whom these clonotypes also led the CD3+CD56-NKG2C+ fraction. It is unclear if expanded NKG2C-expressing clones target HCMV antigens.

The clonotype originates from a man aged 18 to 29 in good health. The gene calls are TRBV7-9 and TRBJ2-1; TCRdb's D call, TRBD2, is unchecked because there is no DNA. Sequencing used blood T cells: a sorted CD56 or NKG2C T cell subset, CD4+ or CD8+ T cells, or bulk PBMC T cells (not recorded which). The CDR3 here is CASSLWTSGGYNEQFF.